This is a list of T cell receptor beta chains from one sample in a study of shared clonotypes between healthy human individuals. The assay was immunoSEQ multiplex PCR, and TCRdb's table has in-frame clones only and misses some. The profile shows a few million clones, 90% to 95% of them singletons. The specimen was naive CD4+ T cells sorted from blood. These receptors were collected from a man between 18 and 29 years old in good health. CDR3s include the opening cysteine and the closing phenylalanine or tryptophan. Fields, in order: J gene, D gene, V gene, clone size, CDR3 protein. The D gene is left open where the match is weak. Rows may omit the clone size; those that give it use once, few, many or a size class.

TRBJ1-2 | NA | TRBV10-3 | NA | CAIGDGTYGYTF
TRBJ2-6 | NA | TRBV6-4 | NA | CASSDEGSGANVLTF
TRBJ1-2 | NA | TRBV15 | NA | CATSRSLLLQDNYGYTF
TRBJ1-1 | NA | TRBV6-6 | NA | CASSSGQMNTEAFF
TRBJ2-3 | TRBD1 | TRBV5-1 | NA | CASSSGQGGDTQYF
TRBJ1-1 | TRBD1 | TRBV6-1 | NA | CASSRPTGGNMEAFF
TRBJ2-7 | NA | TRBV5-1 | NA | CASSLAPPGTASYEQYF
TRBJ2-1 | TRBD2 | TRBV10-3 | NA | CAISDGRDGNEQFF
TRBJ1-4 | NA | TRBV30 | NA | CAWRDGAAPNEKLFF
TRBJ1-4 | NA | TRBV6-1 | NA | CASSVSDWPEKLFF
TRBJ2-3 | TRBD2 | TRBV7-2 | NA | CASSSLAGEVDTQYF
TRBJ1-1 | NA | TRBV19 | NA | CASSIPNDRQNTEAFF
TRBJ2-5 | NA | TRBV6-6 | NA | CASSYSRETQYF
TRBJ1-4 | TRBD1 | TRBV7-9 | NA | CASSGKQRTGTEKLFF
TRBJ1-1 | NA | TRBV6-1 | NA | CASSEEPNTEAFF
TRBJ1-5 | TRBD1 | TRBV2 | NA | CASSKDRGPTQPQHF
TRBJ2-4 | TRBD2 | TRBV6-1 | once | CASNEGGVQYF
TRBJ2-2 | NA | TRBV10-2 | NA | CASNKGVNTGELFF
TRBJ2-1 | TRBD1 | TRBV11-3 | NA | CASSLDAGQGDEQFF
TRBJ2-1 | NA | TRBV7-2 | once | CASSPDNEQFF
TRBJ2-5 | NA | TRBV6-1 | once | CASNHPVETQYF
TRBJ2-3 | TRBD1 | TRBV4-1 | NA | CASSPPDRVGTDTQYF
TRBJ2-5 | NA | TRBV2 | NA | CASRVGGETQYF
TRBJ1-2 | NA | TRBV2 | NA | CASRITGPGYGYTF
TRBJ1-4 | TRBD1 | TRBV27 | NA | CASSSRGLGNEKLFF
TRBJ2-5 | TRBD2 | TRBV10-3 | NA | CAIGGREALQETQYF
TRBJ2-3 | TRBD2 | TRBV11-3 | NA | CASSPRRGAGDTQYF